Here is one T cell receptor beta chain with its context. As yet, its antigen is unknown. This table comes from immunoSEQ multiplex PCR, and its TCRdb copy is limited to in-frame clones, with some not included. This sample has around 30,000 clones; under 95% occur once, and the top ten carry over 10%. These data originate in a study of T cells in tuberculosis. Study results and caveats: Active tuberculosis patients had shorter CDR3-alpha; the beta difference was nonsignificant.

The germline V gene encodes CDR1 GTSNPN and CDR2 SVGIG (reference sequence). There are 16 residues in the CDR3. V shed 0 bases and J 1 base; nucleotides not matched to a gene: 1. As to time point: new active TB diagnosis, blood taken before or within 7 days of starting treatment. This sequence was found in an adult with tuberculosis. Source: PBMCs, taken at tuberculosis diagnosis. This chain links TRBV30 with TRBJ2-3; the match to TRBD2 covers 13 bases. CDR3 protein: CAWSVGLAGGTDTQYF. CDR3 nucleotides: TGTGCCTGGAGTGTCGGACTAGCGGGAGGCACAGATACGCAGTATTTT.